The clone carrying this T cell receptor (beta chain) was seen more than once but under ten times. Its antigen remains unknown. This record belongs to a study of CD8 T cells in ankylosing spondylitis. Researchers built TCR beta libraries using quantitative 5'-RACE with molecular barcodes. TCRdb itself ran the 5' RACE reads through MiXCR, one entry per CDR3 protein. The sample carries about 390,000 distinct CDR3 sequences, about 22% recorded once. Study-wide results and caveats: Researchers reportedly found disease-linked clones significantly enriched in matched ankylosing spondylitis synovial fluid. A TCR beta motif of fewer than ten highly homologous variants seemed to mark ankylosing spondylitis blood.

The V gene lost 10 bases and the J gene lost 3 bases, with 20 bases spanning the gap. This CDR3 region has 15 residues. The germline CDR1 and CDR2 sequences are LNHDA and SQIVND (reference sequence). The rearrangement uses TRBV19 and TRBJ2-3; possible D gene TRBD2, 5 bases. This TCR was sampled from a male donor with ankylosing spondylitis. The sequenced material came from blood, either unsorted or a sorted T cell fraction (not recorded which). The CDR3 bases are TGTGCCACCCGCTGGAGTGCGGGCAAGACAGATACGCAGTATTTT. This translates into CATRWSAGKTDTQYF.